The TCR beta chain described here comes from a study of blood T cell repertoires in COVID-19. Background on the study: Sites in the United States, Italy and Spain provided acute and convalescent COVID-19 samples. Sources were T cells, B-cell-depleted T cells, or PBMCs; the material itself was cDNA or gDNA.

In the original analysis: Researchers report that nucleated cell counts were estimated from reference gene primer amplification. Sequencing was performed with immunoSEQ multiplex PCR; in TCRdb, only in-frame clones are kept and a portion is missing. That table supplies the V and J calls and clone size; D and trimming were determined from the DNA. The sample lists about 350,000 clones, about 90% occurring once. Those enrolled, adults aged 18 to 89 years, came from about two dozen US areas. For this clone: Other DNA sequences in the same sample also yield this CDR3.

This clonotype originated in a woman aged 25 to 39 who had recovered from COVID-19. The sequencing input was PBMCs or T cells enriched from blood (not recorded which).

CDR3 nucleotides: TGTGCCTGGAGTGGGGGACAGGGGAATTCACCCCTCCACTTT. Translated: CAWSGGQGNSPLHF. The genes are TRBV30 and TRBJ1-6; the match to TRBD1 covers 10 bases. The ends lost 1 base at V and 7 bases at J; junction bases unmatched: 1. The CDR3 length is 14 residues. Germline V gene sequence: CDR1 GTSNPN, CDR2 SVGIG (reference sequence).